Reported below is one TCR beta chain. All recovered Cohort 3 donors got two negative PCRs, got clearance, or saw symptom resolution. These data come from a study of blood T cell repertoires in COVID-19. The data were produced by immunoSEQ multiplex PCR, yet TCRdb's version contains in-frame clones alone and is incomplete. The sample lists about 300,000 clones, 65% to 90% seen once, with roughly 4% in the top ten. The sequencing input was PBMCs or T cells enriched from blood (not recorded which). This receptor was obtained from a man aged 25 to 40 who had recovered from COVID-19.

In DNA, the CDR3 is TGTGCCAGCAGAAGAGGCATTAGCGGGGGTTCAGATACGCAGTATTTT. It specifies CASRRGISGGSDTQYF. The chain has TRBV5-5 and TRBJ2-3, with 9 bases identical to TRBD2. The CDR3 totals 16 residues. V was clipped by 5 bases and J by 4 bases; unmatched bases: 11. CDR1 is SGHKS and CDR2 is YYEKEE in the germline V gene (reference sequence).